A single sample is the source of the 13 T cell receptor beta chains below, sequenced in a study of T cell responses to AZD1222 COVID-19 vaccine. The method was immunoSEQ multiplex PCR; TCRdb's version includes in-frame clones alone and lacks a portion of them. The sample gives roughly 120,000 clones, around 82% of which show up once; 9.4% is in the top ten. This specimen was peripheral blood, taken on day 0 of AZD1222 vaccination. The receptors come from an adult in good health.

V and J are TRBV20-1 and TRBJ1-4; D call uncertain. Looked up from germline, CDR1 is DFQATT and CDR2 is SNEGSKA (reference sequence). Trimming left V 2 bases short and J 5 bases short, with 3 bases between. The CDR3 runs 11 residues. CDR3 amino acids: CSARRNEKLFF. CDR3 nucleotides: TGCAGTGCTAGAAGGAATGAAAAACTGTTTTTT.

V gene TRBV5-1 combines with J gene TRBJ2-3; perhaps TRBD1 as D (5 bases). CDR1 is SGHRS, CDR2 YFSETQ, per germline. V was trimmed by 5 bases and J by 4 bases, leaving 14 bases between them. The CDR3 is 14 amino acids. This chain's CDR3 is CASRGVIRADTQYF. The CDR3, as DNA: TGCGCCAGCAGAGGGGTGATTAGGGCAGATACGCAGTATTTT.

This clone was detected once. This chain connects TRBV5-1 to TRBJ2-7, with 7 nucleotides matching TRBD1. The CDR3 is 14 residues long. V lost 5 bases and J lost 0; bases outside the gene matches: 5. Per the germline V gene, CDR1 is SGHRS and CDR2 is YFSETQ. The CDR3 DNA reads TGCGCCAGCAGTCCGGGACAGTACTCCTACGAGCAGTACTTC. The encoded protein is CASSPGQYSYEQYF.

The V gene is TRBV5-4, the J gene TRBJ1-4; D is undetermined. The CDR3 is 14 residues long. Germline V gives CDR1 SGHNT, CDR2 YYREEE (reference sequence). Trimming shortened V by 4 bases and J by 5 bases, and 12 bases separated the two germline ends. CDR3 in amino acids: CASSAAGGNEKLFF. CDR3 nucleotide sequence: TGTGCCAGCAGCGCTGCTGGTGGAAATGAAAAACTGTTTTTT.

The chain couples TRBV6-5 to TRBJ1-2; 7 bases align to TRBD1. The CDR3 totals 13 residues. Trimming removed 6 bases from V and 8 bases from J; junction bases left unmatched: 9. CDR1 and CDR2 from the germline V gene are MNHEY and SVGAGI. The CDR3 region has the DNA TGTGCCAGCAGCCAGGGGGGATCATACGGCTACACCTTC. Protein sequence: CASSQGGSYGYTF.

The rearrangement joins TRBV15 to TRBJ2-7; 9 bases are a match to TRBD1. Trimming at V came to 0 bases and at J to 3 bases, leaving 3 bases not matched to a gene. This CDR3 has 15 residues. Germline CDR1 is LNHNV and CDR2 is YYDKDF (reference sequence). The CDR3 DNA is TGTGCCACCAGCAGAGATGAGGACAGGGGCTACGAGCAGTACTTC. Protein: CATSRDEDRGYEQYF.

The V gene is TRBV4-1, the J gene TRBJ2-3; 12 positions agree with TRBD1. The germline V gene encodes CDR1 MGHRA and CDR2 YSYEKL. V shed 5 bases and J 4 bases; nucleotides not matched to a gene: 10. The CDR3 length is 17 residues. As DNA, the CDR3 is TGCGCCAGCAGCAAGGGACAGGGGGCAGCTGGGTCAGATACGCAGTATTTT. Amino acids: CASSKGQGAAGSDTQYF.

This chain uses TRBV12-2 with TRBJ1-5. TRBV12-2 is recorded as a pseudogene. The CDR3 sequence is 16 residues long. CDR3 region: CASRLGGGRFNQPQHF. The CDR3 region has the DNA TGTGCAAGTCGCTTAGGTGGGGGGAGGTTCAATCAGCCCCAGCATTTT.

The rearrangement links TRBV5-5 to TRBJ2-4, with D tentatively TRBD1 or TRBD2 (5 bases each). Deletions cut 3 bases from V and 8 bases from J, with 24 bases between. The CDR3 sequence is 17 residues long. From germline, CDR1 is SGHKS and CDR2 YYEKEE (reference sequence). This chain's CDR3 is CASSSQQGVPRRHIQYF. In nucleotides, the CDR3 is TGTGCCAGCAGCTCGCAACAAGGGGTTCCGAGGAGGCACATTCAGTACTTC.

A few counts support this clone. J is TRBJ1-3 and V is TRBV2; D unresolved. The V end lost 3 bases, the J end lost 4 bases, and 10 bases lay between the germline ends. Germline values: CDR1 SNHLY, CDR2 FYNNEI. The CDR3 is made up of 14 amino acids. The CDR3 DNA sequence: TGTGCCAGCAGTGAGCCTAGGTCGGGAAACACCATATATTTT. The encoded protein is CASSEPRSGNTIYF.

V and J are TRBV28 and TRBJ1-3, with D unclear. The V end was cut by 7 bases, the J end by 2 bases, with 6 bases between. The germline V gene encodes CDR1 MDHEN and CDR2 SYDVKM. The CDR3 has 12 amino acids. CDR3 DNA: TGTGCCAGCACCGATCCTGGAAACACCATATATTTT. As protein: CASTDPGNTIYF.

This chain links TRBV18 with TRBJ2-1; weak D call: TRBD1 (5 bases). This CDR3 comprises 13 residues. Looked up from germline, CDR1 is KGHSH and CDR2 is LQKENI. The V end lost 6 bases, the J end lost 6 bases, and 12 bases lay between the germline ends. The CDR3 reads CASSETASNEQFF. DNA of the CDR3: TGTGCCAGCTCCGAGACAGCAAGCAATGAGCAGTTCTTC. Full variable domain (rest looked up from reference TRBV18 and TRBJ2-1): NAGVMQNPRHLVRRRGQEARLRCSPMKGHSHVYWYRQLPEEGLKFMVYLQKENIIDESGMPKERFSAEFPKEGPSILRIQQVVRGDSAAYFCASSETASNEQFFGPGTRLTVL.

The genes are TRBV5-1 and TRBJ1-1; tentative D call: TRBD1 (5 bases). Trimming removed 4 bases at V and 1 base at J, with 11 bases between. The CDR3 is 14 residues long. CDR1 and CDR2 (germline): SGHRS, YFSETQ. As DNA, the CDR3 is TGCGCCAGCAGCCAAATTGGGGGGAACACTGAAGCTTTCTTT. The encoded protein is CASSQIGGNTEAFF.